This TCR beta chain was sequenced for a study of PD-1 blockade in classical Hodgkin lymphoma. Study conclusions and caveats: By cycle point C4D1, TCR diversity had risen significantly in CD4+ cells (but not CD8+ cells).

CDR1 and CDR2 (germline): ENHRY, SYGVKD. This CDR3 spans 13 amino acids. V was pared by 6 bases and J by 3 bases, with 12 bases between. Here immunoSEQ multiplex PCR was the method, and the copy in TCRdb shows in-frame clones only, minus some. The table lists over 5,500 clones, roughly 80% of them singletons. Relapse after autologous stem cell transplantation occurred in every patient, and brentuximab vedotin exposure varied. Patients had relapsed/refractory classical Hodgkin lymphoma with complete response, partial response or progressive disease as best response. With regard to this clone: Its specificity is not known.

The receptor was isolated from a human donor with classical Hodgkin lymphoma. The chain is built from TRBV10-3 and TRBJ2-7; D uncertain. Specimen: peripheral blood mononuclear cells (PBMCs), collected at baseline. The CDR3: CAIRVSEDYEQYF. The CDR3 coding sequence is TGTGCCATCAGGGTCAGCGAGGACTACGAGCAGTACTTC.